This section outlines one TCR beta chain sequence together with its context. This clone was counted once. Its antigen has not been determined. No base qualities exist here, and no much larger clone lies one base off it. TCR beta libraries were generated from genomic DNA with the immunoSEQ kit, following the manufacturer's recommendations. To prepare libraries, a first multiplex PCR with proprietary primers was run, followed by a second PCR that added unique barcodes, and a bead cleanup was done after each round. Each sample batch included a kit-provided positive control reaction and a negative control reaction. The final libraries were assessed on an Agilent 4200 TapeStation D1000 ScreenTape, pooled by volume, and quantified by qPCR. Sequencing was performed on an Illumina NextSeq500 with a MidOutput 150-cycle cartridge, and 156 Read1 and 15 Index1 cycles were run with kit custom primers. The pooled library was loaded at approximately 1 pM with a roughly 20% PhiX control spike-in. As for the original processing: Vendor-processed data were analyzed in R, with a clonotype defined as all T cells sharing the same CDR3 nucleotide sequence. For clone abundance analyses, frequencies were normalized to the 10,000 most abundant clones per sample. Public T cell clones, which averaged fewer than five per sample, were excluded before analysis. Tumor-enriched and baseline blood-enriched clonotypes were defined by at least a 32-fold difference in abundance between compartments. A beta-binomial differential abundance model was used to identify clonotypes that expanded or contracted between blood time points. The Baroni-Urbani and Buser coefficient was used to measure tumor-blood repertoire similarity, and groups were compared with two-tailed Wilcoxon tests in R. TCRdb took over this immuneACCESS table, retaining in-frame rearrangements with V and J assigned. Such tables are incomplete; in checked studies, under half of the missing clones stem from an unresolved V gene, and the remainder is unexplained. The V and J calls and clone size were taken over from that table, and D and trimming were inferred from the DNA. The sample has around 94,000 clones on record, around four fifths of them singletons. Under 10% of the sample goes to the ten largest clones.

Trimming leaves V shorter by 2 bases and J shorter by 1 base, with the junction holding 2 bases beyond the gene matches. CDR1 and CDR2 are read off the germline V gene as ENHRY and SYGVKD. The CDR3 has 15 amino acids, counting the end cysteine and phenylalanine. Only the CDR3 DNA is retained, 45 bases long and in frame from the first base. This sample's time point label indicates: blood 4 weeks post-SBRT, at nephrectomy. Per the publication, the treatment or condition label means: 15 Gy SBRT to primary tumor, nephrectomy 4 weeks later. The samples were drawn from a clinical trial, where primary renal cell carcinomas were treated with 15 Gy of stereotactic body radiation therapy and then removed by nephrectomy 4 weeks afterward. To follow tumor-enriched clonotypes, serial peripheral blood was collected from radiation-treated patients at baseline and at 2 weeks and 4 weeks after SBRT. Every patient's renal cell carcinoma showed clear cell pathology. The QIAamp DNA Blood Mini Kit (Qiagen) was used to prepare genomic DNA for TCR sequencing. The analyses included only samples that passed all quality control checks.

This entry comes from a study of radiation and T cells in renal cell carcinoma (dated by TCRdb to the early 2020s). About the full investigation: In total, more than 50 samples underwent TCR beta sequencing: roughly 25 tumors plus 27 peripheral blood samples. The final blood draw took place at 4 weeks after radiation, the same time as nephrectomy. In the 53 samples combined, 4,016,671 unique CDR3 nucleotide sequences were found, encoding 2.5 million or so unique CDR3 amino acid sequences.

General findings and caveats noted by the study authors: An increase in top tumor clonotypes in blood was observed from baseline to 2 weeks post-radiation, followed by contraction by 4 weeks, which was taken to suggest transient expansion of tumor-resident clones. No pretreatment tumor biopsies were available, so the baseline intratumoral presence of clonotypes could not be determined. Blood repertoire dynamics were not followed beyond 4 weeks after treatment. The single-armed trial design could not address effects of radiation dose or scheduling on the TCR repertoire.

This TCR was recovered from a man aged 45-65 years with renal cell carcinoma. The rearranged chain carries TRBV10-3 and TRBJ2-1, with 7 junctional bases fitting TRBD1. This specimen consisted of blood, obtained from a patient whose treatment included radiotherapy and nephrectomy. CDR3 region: CAISEQTGSYNEQFF. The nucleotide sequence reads TGTGCCATCAGTGAGCAGACAGGGTCCTACAATGAGCAGTTCTTC.